A selection of T cell receptor beta chains follows, all from one sample in a study of tumor-infiltrating lymphocytes in primary liver carcinoma. MiXCR, run by TCRdb on the multiplex PCR reads, gives a single entry per CDR3 protein. The data hold 150,000 to 200,000 distinct CDR3 sequences, with approximately 86% observed a single time. Sequencing was performed on tumor tissue from primary liver carcinoma. The receptors were sampled from a man aged 35 to 55 with primary liver carcinoma and hepatitis B virus infection. The CDR3 runs from the conserved cysteine through the conserved F or W. D genes are given only for firm matches. Clone size is stated in some rows and not others, as once, few, many or a class when expanded.

j_gene: TRBJ2-5
abundance: .
d_gene: .
len: 15
v_gene: TRBV6-1
CDR3nt: TGTGCCAGCAGAGCACTGGGGGCGGACCAAGAGACCCGGTTCTTC
CDR3aa: CASRALGADQETRFF

j_gene: TRBJ2-1
abundance: .
d_gene: .
len: 13
v_gene: TRBV11-2
CDR3nt: TGTGCCAGCAGCTTAGAATTATACAATGAGCAGATGTTC
CDR3aa: CASSLELYNEQMF

j_gene: TRBJ2-3
abundance: .
d_gene: .
len: 12
v_gene: TRBV29-1
CDR3nt: TGCAGCGTTGAGAATCCAGGAGATCCGCAGTATTTC
CDR3aa: CSVENPGDPQYF

j_gene: TRBJ2-7
abundance: .
d_gene: TRBD1
len: 15
v_gene: TRBV11-2
CDR3nt: TGTGCCAGGAACTTACGATGGACAGGGGAAAACGAGCACTACTTC
CDR3aa: CARNLRWTGENEHYF

j_gene: TRBJ2-3
abundance: once
d_gene: .
len: 12
v_gene: TRBV6-2/TRBV6-3
CDR3nt: TGTGCCAACAGGCCCTTTGAGGATACGCAGTATTTT
CDR3aa: CANRPFEDTQYF

j_gene: TRBJ2-1
abundance: .
d_gene: .
len: 17
v_gene: TRBV5-6
CDR3nt: TGTGCCAGCAGCTTGGGATTGGGCTCACCAGGATACATTGAGCAGCTCTTC
CDR3aa: CASSLGLGSPGYIEQLF

j_gene: TRBJ2-3
abundance: .
d_gene: .
len: 13
v_gene: TRBV29-1
CDR3nt: TGCAGCATTCGGGACCTCCGCACAGAAACGCAGTATTTT
CDR3aa: CSIRDLRTETQYF

j_gene: TRBJ1-5
abundance: .
d_gene: .
len: 17
v_gene: TRBV11-2
CDR3nt: TGTGCCAGCAGGTTAGAAGGGCTAACAGGGAGCAATCAGCCCCAACATTTT
CDR3aa: CASRLEGLTGSNQPQHF

j_gene: TRBJ2-1
abundance: .
d_gene: .
len: 10
v_gene: TRBV4-1
CDR3nt: TGTGCCAGCAGTACGGGACAGCAGTTCTTC
CDR3aa: CASSTGQQFF

j_gene: TRBJ1-5
abundance: few
d_gene: .
len: 17
v_gene: TRBV11-2
CDR3nt: TGTGCCAGCAGCTTAGTAGGGGCAACAGGGAGCGATCAGCCCCAACATTTT
CDR3aa: CASSLVGATGSDQPQHF

j_gene: TRBJ1-1
abundance: .
d_gene: .
len: 11
v_gene: TRBV29-1
CDR3nt: TGCAGCGTTAATTCGGACACTGAAGCTTTCTTT
CDR3aa: CSVNSDTEAFF

j_gene: TRBJ2-7
abundance: .
d_gene: TRBD2
len: 18
v_gene: TRBV7-9
CDR3nt: TGTGCCAACATCCCTCGTCCGACTAGCGGGTGGACGGCCTACGAGCAGTACTTC
CDR3aa: CANIPRPTSGWTAYEQYF

j_gene: TRBJ2-3
abundance: once
d_gene: TRBD2
len: 13
v_gene: TRBV29-1
CDR3nt: TGCATCGGCCAGCGGGGGGGCACAGATACGCAGTATTTT
CDR3aa: CIGQRGGTDTQYF

j_gene: TRBJ1-1
abundance: .
d_gene: .
len: 13
v_gene: TRBV30
CDR3nt: TGTGTCTGGAATGCGGATAGGAGGACTGAAGCTTTCTTT
CDR3aa: CVWNADRRTEAFF

j_gene: TRBJ2-7
abundance: .
d_gene: .
len: 13
v_gene: TRBV5-1
CDR3nt: TGCGCCAGCAGGGAACCAACTAATTACGAGCAGTACTTC
CDR3aa: CASREPTNYEQYF

j_gene: TRBJ2-4
abundance: .
d_gene: .
len: 16
v_gene: TRBV7-9
CDR3nt: TGTGCTAGCAGCTTAGTTCCGGGTCCCATGCGAAACATTCAGTACTTC
CDR3aa: CASSLVPGPMRNIQYF

j_gene: TRBJ2-1
abundance: .
d_gene: TRBD2
len: 17
v_gene: TRBV14
CDR3nt: TGTACCAGCAGCCAAGATATGGGACTAGGTAGCTACAATGGGCAGTTCTTC
CDR3aa: CTSSQDMGLGSYNGQFF

j_gene: TRBJ2-5
abundance: .
d_gene: .
len: 13
v_gene: TRBV30
CDR3nt: TGTGCCTGGAGTAAGAGATCAGGGGATAGCCAGTACTTC
CDR3aa: CAWSKRSGDSQYF

j_gene: TRBJ1-2
abundance: .
d_gene: .
len: 18
v_gene: TRBV29-1
CDR3nt: TGCAGGGTCGGAGCACCAACAGGAACTCAAGTGGCTAACTATGGCTACACCTTC
CDR3aa: CRVGAPTGTQVANYGYTF

j_gene: TRBJ2-2
abundance: few
d_gene: TRBD2
len: 15
v_gene: TRBV5-4
CDR3nt: TGTGCCAGCAGCTGGGACTACTTCAAGACCGGAGAGCTGTTTTTT
CDR3aa: CASSWDYFKTGELFF